The clone carrying this TCR beta chain has just a few counts. What it binds is unknown. The data are from a study of beta chain features in type 1 diabetes. Blood was collected once per donor into heparin, averaging around 0.11 L. Findings of the study overall: Sequencing used cDNA, and cells with high TCR expression could therefore be over-represented. In all four CD4+ subsets, TCRB CDR3 length was significantly, moderately reduced in type 1 diabetes.

Germline CDR1 is SNHLY and CDR2 is FYNNEI. J gave up 6 bases and V 7 bases, and 4 bases lay outside the gene matches. The CDR3 length is 13 residues. Isolated RNA was reverse transcribed in full, so expressed TCRB transcripts were sequenced. This table comes from immunoSEQ multiplex PCR, and its TCRdb copy is limited to in-frame clones, with some not included. The table lists 500,000 to 800,000 clones, roughly 12% of them singletons, with around 0.12% in the top ten. The clonotype originates from a man aged 30-40 years with type 1 diabetes. The chain employs TRBV2 and TRBJ2-1; 9 bases agree with TRBD1. Sequenced input: naive CD4+ T cells from blood. The CDR3 region has the DNA TGTGCCAGCAAATCGACAGGGGGCAATGAGCAGTTCTTC. It codes for CASKSTGGNEQFF.